The 18 T cell receptor beta chains below all came from one sample that was sequenced in a study of blood T cell repertoires in COVID-19 (dated by TCRdb to 2020 to 2022). Library preparation used the immunoSEQ multiplex PCR assay. Here the immuneACCESS table is served through TCRdb, limited to in-frame sequences with V and J called. Missing clones are a known gap in these copies; in checked studies unresolved V genes cover under half, and the rest lacks a known reason. This sample gives over 250,000 clones in total; around 90% of them show up just once. The ten largest clones add up to over 5.5% of the sample. Sequencing was done on a sample of peripheral blood. All receptors come from a woman aged 45-59 years with COVID-19, enrolled during active disease.

This chain uses TRBV13 with TRBJ2-7; TRBD2 might be the D (5 bases). Deletions cut 7 bases from V and 3 bases from J, with 10 bases between. This CDR3 region has 12 residues. Germline V gives CDR1 PRHDT, CDR2 FYEKMQ (reference sequence). CDR3: CASMGTSYEQYF. The CDR3 DNA follows: TGTGCCAGCATGGGCACTAGCTACGAGCAGTACTTC.

The chain has TRBV19 and TRBJ2-7; 9 bases line up with TRBD1. The germline V gene has CDR1 LNHDA and CDR2 SQIVND (reference sequence). This CDR3 has 15 residues. The V and J ends lost 5 bases and 2 bases, in that order; junction bases with no gene match: 7. The CDR3 reads CASSPGTGTPYEQYF. CDR3 nucleotide sequence: TGTGCCAGTAGTCCTGGGACAGGGACCCCCTACGAGCAGTACTTC. Full variable domain (remainder filled in from reference TRBV19 and TRBJ2-7): DGGITQSPKYLFRKEGQNVTLSCEQNLNHDAMYWYRQDPGQGLRLIYYSQIVNDFQKGDIAEGYSVSREKKESFPLTVTSAQKNPTAFYLCASSPGTGTPYEQYFGPGTRLTVT.

V usage is TRBV2 and J usage is TRBJ2-5, with 8 bases matching TRBD2. Germline CDR1 reads SNHLY; CDR2 reads FYNNEI. The CDR3 contains 12 residues. After removal of 9 bases from V and 5 bases from J, the junction contained 5 bases not matched to a gene. CDR3 coding DNA: TGTGCCAGAGAGGAGCGGGGGGAGACCCAGTACTTC. Translation gives CAREERGETQYF.

The chain links TRBV6-1 to TRBJ2-1, with 7 bases lining up with TRBD2. Germline V CDR1 and CDR2: MNHNS, SASEGT. J was trimmed by 3 bases and V by 3 bases; bases with no gene match: 5. The CDR3 contains 15 residues. The CDR3 region is CASSDGREHYNEQFF. CDR3 in DNA: TGTGCCAGCAGTGACGGGCGGGAGCACTACAATGAGCAGTTCTTC.

V usage is TRBV6-2 or TRBV6-3 and J usage is TRBJ2-1; D unclear. This CDR3 contains 15 residues. V was shortened by 1 base and J by 0 bases, with 7 bases between the two germline ends. Germline V CDR1 and CDR2: MNHEY, SVGEGT. The CDR3 coding sequence is TGTGCCAGCAGTTACTTGCGGAGCTCCTACAATGAGCAGTTCTTC. Its protein is CASSYLRSSYNEQFF.

The V and J genes are TRBV2 and TRBJ1-4, with 8 bases matching TRBD1. This CDR3 has 14 residues. CDR1 and CDR2 (germline): SNHLY, FYNNEI. Trimming at V came to 5 bases and at J to 4 bases, leaving 3 bases not matched to a gene. CDR3 DNA: TGTGCCAGCAGTCGACAGGGGAATAATGAAAAACTGTTTTTT. Translation gives CASSRQGNNEKLFF.

This sequence joins TRBV5-5 and TRBJ2-1; 10 nucleotides agree with TRBD2. The CDR3 runs to 15 residues. Germline lookup yields CDR1 SGHKS and CDR2 YYEKEE (reference sequence). V lost 4 bases to trimming and J lost 5 bases; unmatched junction nucleotides: 6. The CDR3 region is CASSVLAGVHNEQFF. DNA for the CDR3: TGTGCCAGCAGCGTTCTAGCGGGAGTCCACAATGAGCAGTTCTTC. The full variable domain, completed using reference TRBV5-5 and TRBJ2-1, is DAGVTQSPTHLIKTRGQQVTLRCSPISGHKSVSWYQQVLGQGPQFIFQYYEKEERGRGNFPDRFSARQFPNYSSELNVNALLLGDSALYLCASSVLAGVHNEQFFGPGTRLTVL.

The rearrangement joins TRBV30 to TRBJ2-3; TRBD2 matches 8 bases. This CDR3 has 16 amino acids. Per germline, CDR1 GTSNPN and CDR2 SVGIG (reference sequence). Trimming at V came to 2 bases and at J to 4 bases, leaving 11 bases not matched to a gene. CDR3 protein: CAWSYPTKRESDTQYF. CDR3 DNA: TGTGCCTGGAGTTACCCTACCAAGCGGGAGTCAGATACGCAGTATTTT.

In its sample, this clone was seen once. Different DNA sequences within this sample yield the same CDR3. The rearrangement joins TRBV11-3 to TRBJ1-1, with D possibly TRBD1 on 6 matching bases. This CDR3 contains 15 residues. V gave up 0 bases and J gave up 11 bases, with 19 bases separating them. Germline V gives CDR1 SGHNT, CDR2 YENEEA. CDR3 bases: TGTGCCAGCAGCTTAGAGGGGGGGCAGGGCCGTTCGGCTTTCTTT. Amino acid sequence: CASSLEGGQGRSAFF.

The rearrangement uses TRBV11-3 and TRBJ2-3, with 8 nucleotides matching TRBD1. CDR1 and CDR2 (germline): SGHNT, YENEEA. The CDR3 totals 16 residues. The ends lost 4 bases at V and 1 base at J; junction bases unmatched: 7. CDR3 sequence (DNA): TGTGCCAGCAGCTCCACAGGGGGGTCTGGCACAGATACGCAGTATTTT. This codes for CASSSTGGSGTDTQYF.

This chain connects TRBV7-8 to TRBJ2-1; 8 bases agree with TRBD2. The V gene end was trimmed by 6 bases and the J gene end by 3 bases; junction bases not matched to a gene: 10. This CDR3 is built from 16 residues. Germline assignment: CDR1 SGHVS and CDR2 FQNEAQ. The CDR3 region has the DNA TGTGCCAGCAGAGACATACTAGCGGCCTACTACAATGAGCAGTTCTTC. Encoded protein: CASRDILAAYYNEQFF.

This chain uses TRBV28 with TRBJ2-3, with 8 nucleotides matching TRBD2. This CDR3 has 17 residues. Losses at the gene ends were 3 bases for V and 2 bases for J; bases not matched to a gene: 10. Germline CDR1 MDHEN, CDR2 SYDVKM. This CDR3 reads CASSFSGTRSITDTQYF. CDR3 coding DNA: TGTGCCAGCAGTTTTTCCGGGACTAGGAGTATCACAGATACGCAGTATTTT.

The chain uses TRBV7-7 and TRBJ2-5; possible D gene TRBD1, 6 bases. CDR1 is SSHAT, CDR2 FNYEAQ, per germline (reference sequence). This CDR3 comprises 15 residues. V gave up 1 base and J gave up 2 bases, with 11 bases separating them. The CDR3 loop is CASSLEGTTQETQYF. The CDR3, as DNA: TGTGCCAGCAGCTTAGAAGGGACAACGCAAGAGACCCAGTACTTC.

V and J are TRBV19 and TRBJ1-5, with 7 nucleotides matching TRBD1. This CDR3 has 16 residues. The junction had 18 bases not matched to a gene; V was cut back by 6 bases and J by 10 bases. The germline V gene encodes CDR1 LNHDA and CDR2 SQIVND (reference sequence). The CDR3 nucleotides are TGTGCCAGTAGCATACCGATAGGGACAGCCTCGCACCCCCAGCATTTT. Its protein is CASSIPIGTASHPQHF. Complete variable domain (other parts from reference TRBV19 and TRBJ1-5): DGGITQSPKYLFRKEGQNVTLSCEQNLNHDAMYWYRQDPGQGLRLIYYSQIVNDFQKGDIAEGYSVSREKKESFPLTVTSAQKNPTAFYLCASSIPIGTASHPQHFGDGTRLSIL.

This clone was recorded once. CDR3 region: CAWRWGTGIPTEAFF. The CDR3 DNA follows: TGTGCCTGGAGGTGGGGTACAGGAATCCCCACTGAAGCTTTCTTT. The rearrangement links TRBV30 to TRBJ1-1, with TRBD1 as a possible D gene (5 bases). Germline CDR1 GTSNPN, CDR2 SVGIG (reference sequence). This CDR3 is 15 amino acids long. Trimming cost V 3 bases and J 4 bases, with 18 bases left between them.

Many counts were recorded for this clone. V and J are TRBV7-6 and TRBJ1-2; D not resolved. Looked up from germline, CDR1 is SGHVS and CDR2 is FNYEAQ. V shed 1 base and J shed 4 bases, with 13 bases lying between them. The CDR3 length is 15 residues. The CDR3 DNA is TGTGCCAGCAGCTTAGAGGAGGGAAGTGGCTATGGCTACACCTTC. Translated: CASSLEEGSGYGYTF. Full variable domain (missing parts from reference TRBV7-6 and TRBJ1-2): GAGVSQSPRYKVTKRGQDVALRCDPISGHVSLYWYRQALGQGPEFLTYFNYEAQQDKSGLPNDRFSAERPEGSISTLTIQRTEQRDSAMYRCASSLEEGSGYGYTFGSGTRLTVV.

The chain employs TRBV29-1 and TRBJ2-1, with 11 bases matching TRBD2. The CDR3 runs 13 residues. Germline lookup yields CDR1 SQVTM and CDR2 ANQGSEA. Germline trimming cut 7 bases from V and 6 bases from J; bases unmatched to any gene: 5. The CDR3 sequence: CSAGLAGPNEQFF. The DNA of the CDR3 is TGCAGCGCCGGACTAGCGGGCCCCAATGAGCAGTTCTTC.

CDR3 nucleotides: TGTGCCAGCAACACCGGCCGGGACAGAACTTCTGGGGCCAACGTCCTGACTTTC. It encodes CASNTGRDRTSGANVLTF. The chain links TRBV6-4 to TRBJ2-6; TRBD1 matches at 7 bases. The CDR3 contains 18 residues. Germline V gene data show CDR1 as MRHNA and CDR2 as SNTAGT. The junction had 13 bases not matched to a gene; V was cut back by 7 bases and J by 1 base.